The 12 T cell receptor beta chains below come from one sample, sequenced in a study of Ad26.COV2.S vaccination and SARS-CoV-2 variants. Specified treatment: approximately 18 received Ad26.COV2.S at low or high dose, single or two shots; about 5 received placebo; per-sample allocation not given. Day 63 after the first vaccine or placebo injection was the time point for sampling. The protocol was immunoSEQ multiplex PCR, while the TCRdb copy is restricted to in-frame clones and leaves out a portion. The data show some 480,000 clones, with roughly 89% seen just once and about 13% held by the top ten. The specimen was peripheral blood, collected in a trial of Ad26.COV2.S vaccine versus placebo. The receptors derive from a person aged 18-60 years who received the Ad26.COV2.S COVID-19 vaccine or a placebo.

The rearrangement uses TRBV7-9 and TRBJ1-1; D call uncertain. V was shortened by 5 bases and J by 8 bases, with 18 bases between the two germline ends. CDR3 length equals 14 residues. CDR1 and CDR2 (germline): SEHNR, FQNEAQ (reference sequence). CDR3 coding DNA: TGTGCCAGCAGCCTATTCGAGGGCCAGGAAGAAGCTTTCTTT. This translates into CASSLFEGQEEAFF.

The chain is built from TRBV19 and TRBJ2-1, with 10 bases lining up with TRBD2. This CDR3 contains 14 residues. The germline CDR1 and CDR2 sequences are LNHDA and SQIVND (reference sequence). V was pared by 3 bases and J by 8 bases, with 4 bases of the junction left unmatched. As DNA, the CDR3 is TGTGCCAGTAGTATGGGGCTAGCGGGGGATGAGCAGTTCTTC. This translates into CASSMGLAGDEQFF.

This sequence joins TRBV28 and TRBJ1-2; D is uncertain. CDR1 and CDR2 (germline): MDHEN, SYDVKM. Trimming pared 2 bases from V and 9 bases from J, leaving 10 bases between. This CDR3 comprises 12 residues. The CDR3 here is CASSLEGERYTF. CDR3 in DNA: TGTGCCAGCAGTTTAGAGGGAGAGCGCTACACCTTC.

This chain links TRBV6-5 with TRBJ2-7; possible D gene TRBD2, 5 bases. Germline V CDR1 and CDR2: MNHEY, SVGAGI. This CDR3 has 14 residues. The germline V and J ends were trimmed by 7 bases and 4 bases, with 17 bases remaining between them. CDR3 region: CASKRASFRYEQYF. CDR3 nucleotides: TGTGCCAGCAAGAGGGCTAGCTTTCGGTACGAGCAGTACTTC.

The gene calls are TRBV7-3 and TRBJ1-1; D may be TRBD1 (5 bases). Germline V gene data show CDR1 as SGHTA and CDR2 as FQGTGA. This CDR3 is built from 13 residues. The germline V and J ends were trimmed by 2 bases and 5 bases, with 9 bases remaining between them. CDR3 sequence (DNA): TGTGCCAGCAGCTTACAGGGAGGGACTGAAGCTTTCTTT. It encodes CASSLQGGTEAFF.

This clone occurred once. The genes are TRBV4-1 and TRBJ2-1; D is unresolved. The CDR3 covers 15 residues. Deletions cut 0 bases from V and 4 bases from J, with 10 bases between. Germline CDR1 is MGHRA and CDR2 is YSYEKL. The CDR3 loop is CASSQEQESYNEQFF. The CDR3 nucleotides are TGCGCCAGCAGCCAAGAGCAGGAGTCGTACAATGAGCAGTTCTTC.

This clone was recorded only once. The chain has TRBV5-1 and TRBJ1-1; 9 positions agree with TRBD1. V dropped 4 bases and J dropped 0; count of bases not matched to a gene: 7. Germline V gene sequence: CDR1 SGHRS, CDR2 YFSETQ. The CDR3 runs 16 residues. The CDR3 region has the DNA TGCGCCAGCAGCCCGGCCGGGACAGGGCTGAACACTGAAGCTTTCTTT. This translates into CASSPAGTGLNTEAFF.

The chain is built from TRBV5-4 and TRBJ1-2, with 8 bases matching TRBD1. The CDR3 length is 15 residues. CDR1 and CDR2 (germline): SGHNT, YYREEE (reference sequence). Unmatched junction bases numbered 7, after V lost 5 bases and J lost 1 base. The CDR3 DNA reads as TGTGCCAGCAGATCAGGACAGGGACGTAACTATGGCTACACCTTC. Protein product: CASRSGQGRNYGYTF.

The chain links TRBV2 to TRBJ2-7, with a possible D match to TRBD2 (6 bases). Trimming took 7 bases from V and 3 from J, leaving 25 bases between them. Per the germline V gene, CDR1 is SNHLY and CDR2 is FYNNEI. The CDR3 is 17 amino acids. For the CDR3, the DNA is TGTGCCAGCATTGGAGGGAAGGAGGGGACCGTAGGCTACGAGCAGTACTTC. Translated, it gives CASIGGKEGTVGYEQYF. The variable domain in full, completed from reference TRBV2 and TRBJ2-7, reads EPEVTQTPSHQVTQMGQEVILRCVPISNHLYFYWYRQILGQKVEFLVSFYNNEISEKSEIFDDQFSVERPDGSNFTLKIRSTKLEDSAMYFCASIGGKEGTVGYEQYFGPGTRLTVT.

V is TRBV5-4 and J is TRBJ1-3; D perhaps matches TRBD1 (5 bases). The CDR3 has 16 amino acids. In germline, CDR1 is SGHNT, CDR2 YYREEE (reference sequence). V dropped 0 bases and J dropped 0 bases, with 10 bases sitting between them. CDR3 sequence: CASSLVTGSSGNTIYF. The DNA for the CDR3 is TGTGCCAGCAGCTTGGTTACAGGATCCTCTGGAAACACCATATATTTT.

The chain joins TRBV7-7 to TRBJ2-2, with TRBD2 identical over 13 bases. The CDR3 spans 17 residues. The germline V gene encodes CDR1 SSHAT and CDR2 FNYEAQ (reference sequence). J lost 6 bases, V lost 5 bases, and 9 bases had no gene match. CDR3 amino acids: CASSHGLAGEFPGELFF. For the CDR3, the DNA is TGTGCCAGCAGCCACGGACTAGCGGGAGAGTTTCCCGGGGAGCTGTTTTTT.

The J gene is TRBJ1-6, the V gene TRBV28, with D uncertain. Trimming took off 5 bases at V and 18 bases at J, with 17 bases between the two ends. Germline CDR1 is MDHEN and CDR2 is SYDVKM. There are 12 residues in the CDR3. The CDR3 here is CASSTPGQQAHF. The CDR3 DNA is TGTGCCAGCAGTACCCCCGGGCAGCAGGCCCACTTT. The whole variable domain, remainder taken from reference TRBV28 and TRBJ1-6, is DVKVTQSSRYLVKRTGEKVFLECVQDMDHENMFWYRQDPGLGLRLIYFSYDVKMKEKGDIPEGYSVSREKKERFSLILESASTNQTSMYLCASSTPGQQAHFGNGTRLTVT.